This T cell receptor (beta chain) derives from a study of CD8 T cells in ankylosing spondylitis. The study's findings and limits: Apparently characteristic of ankylosing spondylitis blood was a TCR beta motif (about 8 highly homologous variants). Some motif variants had been reported before (in reactive arthritis synovial fluid and blood). The disease-linked clones had a CD8+ phenotype and low blood frequencies. Reportedly, matched ankylosing spondylitis synovial fluid was significantly enriched for disease-linked clones.

Using its own MiXCR run on the 5' RACE reads, TCRdb lists one record per CDR3 protein. Of 300,000 to 400,000 distinct CDR3 sequences detected, about 9.9% appear once; the ten largest clones hold roughly 9.2%. With 6 bases removed from V and 4 bases from J, the gap between germline ends came to 27 bases. The CDR3 has 18 amino acids. CDR1 is MGHDK, CDR2 SYGVNS, per germline. This clonotype has at least ten counts. Its specificity is unknown. This TCR was sampled from a female donor with ankylosing spondylitis or in good health (not recorded which). The V gene is TRBV25-1, the J gene TRBJ2-5, with D possibly TRBD1 on 6 matching bases. Sequencing used blood, either unsorted or a sorted T cell fraction (not recorded which). The CDR3 is CASSVGTTGLFAVETQYF. The CDR3 DNA sequence: TGTGCCAGCAGCGTAGGGACGACAGGCCTATTCGCCGTAGAGACCCAGTACTTC.